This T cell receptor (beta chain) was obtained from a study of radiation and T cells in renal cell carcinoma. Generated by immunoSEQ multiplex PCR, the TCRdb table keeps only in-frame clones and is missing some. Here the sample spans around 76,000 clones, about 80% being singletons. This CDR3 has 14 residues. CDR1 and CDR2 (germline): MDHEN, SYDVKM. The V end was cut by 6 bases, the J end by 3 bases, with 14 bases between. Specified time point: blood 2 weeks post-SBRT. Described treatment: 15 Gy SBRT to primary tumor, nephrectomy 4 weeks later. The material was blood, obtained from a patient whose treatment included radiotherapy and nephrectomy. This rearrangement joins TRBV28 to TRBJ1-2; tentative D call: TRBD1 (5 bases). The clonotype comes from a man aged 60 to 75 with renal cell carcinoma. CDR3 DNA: TGTGCCAGCAGGAAGCAGGGAACGGACTATGGCTACACCTTC. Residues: CASRKQGTDYGYTF.